Shown below are 6 T cell receptor beta chains from a single sample sequenced in a study of shared clonotypes between healthy human individuals. Clones were read by immunoSEQ multiplex PCR, and TCRdb kept only the in-frame ones, dropping some. The profile covers roughly 2.2 million clones, with 80% to 95% appearing a single time and more than 0.35% taken by the ten largest. Input material: naive CD4+ T cells from PBMCs. The subset: CD45RA+ positively selected. All receptors come from a man aged 18-30 years in good health. Some clones in this sample may be carry-over from other donors' samples.

The V call is TRBV9, the J call TRBJ2-5; 8 nucleotides align to TRBD1. The germline gives CDR1 SGDLS, CDR2 YYNGEE. The CDR3 sequence is 17 residues long. V trimming: 0 bases; J trimming: 5 bases; junction bases outside the gene matches: 12. CDR3 sequence (DNA): TGTGCCAGCAGCGTAGACGTCCTAGGCAGGGGGCAGGAGACCCAGTACTTC. This gives the protein CASSVDVLGRGQETQYF.

V is TRBV5-1 and J is TRBJ2-7; no clear D. The CDR3 spans 13 residues. V gave up 4 bases and J gave up 1 base, with 9 bases separating them. Germline-derived CDR1 and CDR2 are SGHRS and YFSETQ. In DNA, the CDR3 is TGCGCCAGCAGCATCCCAACGTCCTACGAGCAGTACTTC. This sequence encodes CASSIPTSYEQYF.

CDR3 sequence (DNA): TGTGCCAGCAGCCTCTCACTAGCGGGAGTTTTAAATGAGCAGTTCTTC. This sequence encodes CASSLSLAGVLNEQFF. J is TRBJ2-1 and V is TRBV7-2, with TRBD2 matching over 11 bases. This CDR3 is 16 amino acids long. Losses at the gene ends were 5 bases for V and 7 bases for J; bases not matched to a gene: 10. In germline, CDR1 is SGHTA, CDR2 FQGNSA.

This clone was observed once. The chain is built from TRBV7-9 and TRBJ1-1; a possible D gene is TRBD1 (5 bases). This CDR3 spans 14 amino acids. The V and J ends lost 1 base and 7 bases respectively, with 13 bases between them. The germline V gene encodes CDR1 SEHNR and CDR2 FQNEAQ (reference sequence). The CDR3 sequence is CASSLDGGKSEAFF. The CDR3 bases are TGTGCCAGCAGCTTAGACGGGGGGAAGAGTGAAGCTTTCTTT.

This chain links TRBV11-2 with TRBJ2-5, with no clear D. Germline-derived CDR1 and CDR2 are SGHAT and FQNNGV. The ends were cut back, 5 bases at V and 4 bases at J, with 14 bases in the middle. CDR3 length equals 14 residues. CDR3 DNA: TGTGCCAGCAGCCCCGGGTCGGTGGGAGAGACCCAGTACTTC. It is translated as CASSPGSVGETQYF.

The chain joins TRBV15 to TRBJ2-1; D not resolved. V lost 1 base to trimming and J lost 0 bases, with 10 bases between them. Germline V CDR1 and CDR2: LNHNV, YYDKDF (reference sequence). CDR3 size: 16 residues. The CDR3 spells CATSRAVSSSYNEQFF. The DNA for the CDR3 is TGTGCCACCAGCAGAGCTGTCTCAAGCTCCTACAATGAGCAGTTCTTC.